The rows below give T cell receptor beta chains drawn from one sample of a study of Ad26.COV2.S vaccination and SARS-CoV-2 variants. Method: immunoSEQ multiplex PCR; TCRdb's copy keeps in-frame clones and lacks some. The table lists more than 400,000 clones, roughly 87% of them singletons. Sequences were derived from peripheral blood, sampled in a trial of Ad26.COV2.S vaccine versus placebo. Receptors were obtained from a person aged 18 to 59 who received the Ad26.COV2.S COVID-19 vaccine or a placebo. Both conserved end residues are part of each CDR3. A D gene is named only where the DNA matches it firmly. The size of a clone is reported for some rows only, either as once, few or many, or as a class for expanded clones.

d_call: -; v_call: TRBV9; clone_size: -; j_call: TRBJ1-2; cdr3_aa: CASSVGPGSDYGYTF; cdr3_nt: TGTGCCAGCAGCGTTGGCCCGGGGTCGGACTATGGCTACACCTTC
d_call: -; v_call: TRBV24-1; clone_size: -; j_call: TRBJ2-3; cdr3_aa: CATSDLVTDTQYF; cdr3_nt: TGTGCCACCAGTGACCTTGTAACAGATACGCAGTATTTT
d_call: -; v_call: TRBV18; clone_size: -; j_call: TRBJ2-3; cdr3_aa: CASYSTDTQYF; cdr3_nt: TGTGCCAGCTATAGCACAGATACGCAGTATTTT
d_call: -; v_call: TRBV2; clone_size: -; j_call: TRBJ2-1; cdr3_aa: CASILGLAYNEQFF; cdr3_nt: TGTGCCAGCATTCTCGGCCTGGCCTACAATGAGCAGTTCTTC
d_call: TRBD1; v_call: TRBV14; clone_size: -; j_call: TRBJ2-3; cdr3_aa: CASSLGQGGTDTQYF; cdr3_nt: TGTGCCAGCAGCCTCGGACAGGGGGGCACAGATACGCAGTATTTT
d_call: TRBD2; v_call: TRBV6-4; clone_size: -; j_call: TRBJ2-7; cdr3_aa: CASSGPMSGTGGEQYF; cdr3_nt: TGTGCCAGCAGTGGGCCAATGAGCGGGACTGGGGGCGAGCAGTACTTC
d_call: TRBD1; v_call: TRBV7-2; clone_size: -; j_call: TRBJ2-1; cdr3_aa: CASSYWTGGINEQFF; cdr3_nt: TGTGCCAGCAGCTACTGGACAGGGGGGATCAATGAGCAGTTCTTC
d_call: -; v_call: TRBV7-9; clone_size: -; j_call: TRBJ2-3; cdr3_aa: CASDLSTDTQYF; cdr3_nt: TGTGCCAGCGACTTATCCACAGATACGCAGTATTTT
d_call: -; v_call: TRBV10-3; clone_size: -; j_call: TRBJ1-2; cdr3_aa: CAANGGPAGYTF; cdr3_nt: TGTGCCGCAAATGGGGGACCGGCGGGCTACACCTTC
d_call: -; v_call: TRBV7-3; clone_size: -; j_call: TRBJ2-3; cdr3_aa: CASSPSGTFSTDTQYF; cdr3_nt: TGTGCCAGCAGCCCCTCCGGGACCTTTAGCACAGATACGCAGTATTTT
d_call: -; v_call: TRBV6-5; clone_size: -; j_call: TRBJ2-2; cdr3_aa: CASTEPSVGSGELFF; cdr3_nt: TGTGCCAGCACCGAGCCCTCTGTGGGTTCCGGGGAGCTGTTTTTT
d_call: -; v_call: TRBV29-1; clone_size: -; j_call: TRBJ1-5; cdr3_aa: CSVARDGNQPQHF; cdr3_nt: TGCAGCGTTGCTAGGGATGGCAATCAGCCCCAGCATTTT
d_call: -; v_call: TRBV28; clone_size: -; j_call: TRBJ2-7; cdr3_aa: CASTPLGVDSYEQYF; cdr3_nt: TGTGCCAGCACTCCTTTAGGGGTAGACTCCTACGAGCAGTACTTC
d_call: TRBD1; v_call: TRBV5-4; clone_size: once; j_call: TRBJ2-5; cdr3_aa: CASTGQGAETQYF; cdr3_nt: TGTGCCAGCACCGGACAGGGTGCAGAGACCCAGTACTTC
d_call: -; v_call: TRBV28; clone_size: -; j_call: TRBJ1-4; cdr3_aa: CASSPQGSTNEKLFF; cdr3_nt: TGTGCCAGCAGTCCGCAGGGCTCAACTAATGAAAAACTGTTTTTT
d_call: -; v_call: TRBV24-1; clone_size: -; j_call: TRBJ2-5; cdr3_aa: CATSDFGQKETQYF; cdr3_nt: TGTGCCACCAGTGATTTCGGGCAGAAGGAGACCCAGTACTTC
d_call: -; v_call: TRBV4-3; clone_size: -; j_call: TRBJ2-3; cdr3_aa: CASSQDGTSTDTQYF; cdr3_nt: TGCGCCAGCAGCCAAGATGGAACCAGCACAGATACGCAGTATTTT
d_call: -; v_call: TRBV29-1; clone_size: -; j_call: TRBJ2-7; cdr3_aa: CSVGGGAAYEQYF; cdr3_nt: TGCAGCGTTGGAGGGGGGGCCGCCTACGAGCAGTACTTC
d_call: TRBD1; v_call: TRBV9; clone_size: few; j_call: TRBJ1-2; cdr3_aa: CASSSSGGDYGYTF; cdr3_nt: TGTGCCAGCAGCTCCTCAGGGGGAGACTATGGCTACACCTTC
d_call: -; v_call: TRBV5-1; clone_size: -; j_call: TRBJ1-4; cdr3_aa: CASRPTGGEYEKLFF; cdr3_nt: TGCGCCAGCAGGCCGACGGGGGGAGAGTACGAAAAACTGTTTTTT
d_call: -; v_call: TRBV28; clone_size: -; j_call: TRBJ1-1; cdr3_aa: CASTRQLMNTEAFF; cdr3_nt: TGTGCCAGCACCAGACAGCTAATGAACACTGAAGCTTTCTTT
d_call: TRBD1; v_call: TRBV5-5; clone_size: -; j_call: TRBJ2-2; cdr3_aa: CASSLGVETGGTGELFF; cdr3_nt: TGTGCCAGCAGCTTGGGTGTAGAGACAGGGGGCACCGGGGAGCTGTTTTTT
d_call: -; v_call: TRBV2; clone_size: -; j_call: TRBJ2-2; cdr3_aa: CASSESWQGPGELFF; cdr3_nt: TGTGCCAGCAGTGAAAGTTGGCAGGGCCCCGGGGAGCTGTTTTTT
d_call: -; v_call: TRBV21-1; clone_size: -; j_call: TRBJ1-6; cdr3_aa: CASSSLLQGVRNSSYNSPLHF; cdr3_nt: TGTGCCAGCAGCTCCCTACTGCAGGGGGTTCGGAATAGCTCCTATAATTCACCCCTCCACTTT
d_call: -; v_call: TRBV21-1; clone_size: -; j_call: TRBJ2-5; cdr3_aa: CASSKGGRDSCQETQYF; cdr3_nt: TGTGCCAGCAGCAAAGGGGGCCGGGACTCCTGCCAAGAGACCCAGTACTTC
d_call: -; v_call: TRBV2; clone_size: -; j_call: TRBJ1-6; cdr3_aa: CASSAERGSPLHF; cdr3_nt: TGTGCCAGCAGTGCCGAAAGGGGTTCACCCCTCCACTTT